Each of the 25 T cell receptor beta chains below was sequenced from the same sample in a study of shared clonotypes between healthy human individuals. Assay used: immunoSEQ multiplex PCR; TCRdb lists only in-frame clones, some missing. The repertoire holds roughly 2.6 million clones, with around nine tenths as singletons. The sequenced sample consisted of naive CD4+ T cells sorted from blood. The subset denotes: CD45RA+ positively selected. These receptors were taken from a young man in good health.

This chain joins TRBV18 and TRBJ2-5; no clear D. The CDR3 is 13 residues long. The V and J ends lost 3 bases and 0 bases respectively, with 5 bases between them. Germline V lookup: CDR1 KGHSH, CDR2 LQKENI. CDR3: CASSPAYQETQYF. CDR3 nucleotides: TGTGCCAGCTCACCCGCGTACCAAGAGACCCAGTACTTC.

This clone was counted once. CDR3 region: CASSAAGTSGAYEQYF. The CDR3 DNA sequence: TGTGCCAGCAGTGCTGCCGGGACTAGCGGTGCCTACGAGCAGTACTTC. The chain links TRBV6-1 to TRBJ2-7, with TRBD2 identical over 11 bases. V was clipped by 4 bases and J by 2 bases; unmatched bases: 7. The length of the CDR3 is 16 residues. The germline gives CDR1 MNHNS, CDR2 SASEGT.

This clone showed up just once. A read error may produce the germline difference seen at one junction end. The chain carries TRBV7-9 and TRBJ2-7; TRBD1 matches at 10 bases. This CDR3 comprises 13 residues. Germline V CDR1 and CDR2: SEHNR, FQNEAQ (reference sequence). The CDR3 sequence is CASSLDRGDEQYF. CDR3 bases: TGTGCTAGCAGCCTGGACAGGGGGGACGAGCAGTACTTC.

The chain employs TRBV28 and TRBJ1-2, with 8 bases aligning to TRBD1. This CDR3 has 15 amino acids. Germline lookup yields CDR1 MDHEN and CDR2 SYDVKM. V was clipped by 5 bases and J by 5 bases; unmatched bases: 10. This CDR3 reads CASSPGTGRRYGYTF. The CDR3 DNA is TGTGCCAGCAGTCCAGGGACAGGTCGAAGGTATGGCTACACCTTC.

As regards this clone: The same CDR3 arises from other DNA sequences in this sample as well. This chain uses TRBV20-1 with TRBJ1-1, with TRBD1 as a possible D gene (5 bases). Germline lookup yields CDR1 DFQATT and CDR2 SNEGSKA (reference sequence). Trimming took 3 bases from V and 6 from J, leaving 8 bases between them. The CDR3 is 11 amino acids. CDR3 bases: TGCAGTGCTAGGGGGGTCCCTGAAGCTTTCTTT. This encodes CSARGVPEAFF.

The chain is built from TRBV28 and TRBJ1-1; D uncertain. The CDR3 runs to 14 residues. V was trimmed by 3 bases and J by 0 bases, leaving 8 bases between them. The germline gives CDR1 MDHEN, CDR2 SYDVKM. The CDR3 loop reads CASSFHSMNTEAFF. For the CDR3, the DNA is TGTGCCAGCAGTTTTCACAGCATGAACACTGAAGCTTTCTTT.

The rearrangement joins TRBV27 to TRBJ2-7; TRBD2 is a possible D gene (6 bases). This CDR3 comprises 16 residues. Germline V gene data show CDR1 as MNHEY and CDR2 as SMNVEV (reference sequence). The V end was cut by 0 bases, the J end by 0 bases, with 12 bases between. The CDR3: CASSLSVGGRSYEQYF. CDR3 sequence (DNA): TGTGCCAGCAGTTTATCGGTCGGGGGTCGCTCCTACGAGCAGTACTTC.

The chain carries TRBV30 and TRBJ2-2, with no clear D. This CDR3 has 12 amino acids. Between the trimmed V and J ends, which lost 0 bases and 6 bases, there was a span of 5 bases. Germline V gene data show CDR1 as GTSNPN and CDR2 as SVGIG (reference sequence). The DNA of the CDR3 is TGTGCCTGGAGTGTATCTCCCGGGGAGCTGTTTTTT. Protein: CAWSVSPGELFF.

The CDR3 bases are TGTGCCAGCAGTGGACCGAAATTGAATCAGCCCCAGCATTTT. As protein: CASSGPKLNQPQHF. The chain couples TRBV28 to TRBJ1-5; D ambiguous. CDR3 length equals 14 residues. Trimming took 5 bases from V and 4 from J, leaving 12 bases between them. Germline assignment: CDR1 MDHEN and CDR2 SYDVKM.

About this clone: At the DNA level, this CDR3 is encoded by other sequences in the same sample as well. This chain joins TRBV9 and TRBJ2-1; 9 bases line up with TRBD1. CDR3 length: 15 amino acids. Germline CDR1 reads SGDLS; CDR2 reads YYNGEE. The V segment lost 0 bases and the J segment 4 bases; nucleotides outside the gene matches: 2. CDR3 coding DNA: TGTGCCAGCAGCGTAGGGACAGGGGCGTACAATGAGCAGTTCTTC. It encodes CASSVGTGAYNEQFF.

The chain has TRBV7-2 and TRBJ2-1; no reliable D call. With 5 bases removed from V and 0 bases from J, the gap between germline ends came to 8 bases. Per the germline V gene, CDR1 is SGHTA and CDR2 is FQGNSA. The CDR3 extends over 14 amino acids. The CDR3, as DNA: TGTGCCAGCAGCGGGTCCAGCTCCTACAATGAGCAGTTCTTC. The encoded protein is CASSGSSSYNEQFF.

The V call is TRBV7-9, the J call TRBJ1-3; D uncertain. The CDR3 has 14 residues. The germline gives CDR1 SEHNR, CDR2 FQNEAQ (reference sequence). The V gene lost 4 bases and the J gene lost 4 bases, with 11 bases spanning the gap. The CDR3 DNA is TGTGCCAGCAGCTCCTATACGGGGGGAAACACCATATATTTT. Encoded protein: CASSSYTGGNTIYF.

This chain joins TRBV7-2 and TRBJ2-5; tentative D call: TRBD2 (5 bases). Looked up from germline, CDR1 is SGHTA and CDR2 is FQGNSA. CDR3 size: 13 residues. V gave up 5 bases and J gave up 4 bases, with 11 bases separating them. The chain's CDR3 is CASSQLGGETQYF. CDR3 nucleotide sequence: TGTGCCAGCAGCCAACTAGGTGGAGAGACCCAGTACTTC.

This clone was detected a few times. In the same sample, other DNA sequences code for this CDR3. This rearrangement joins TRBV10-3 to TRBJ1-1; D is possibly TRBD1 (5 bases). The CDR3 has 14 amino acids. V was clipped by 6 bases and J by 0 bases, with 11 bases between them. CDR1 and CDR2 from the germline V gene are ENHRY and SYGVKD. The CDR3: CAIRAGDLNTEAFF. CDR3 bases: TGTGCCATCAGGGCGGGGGACCTGAACACTGAAGCTTTCTTT.

V usage is TRBV4-3 and J usage is TRBJ2-7; D not certain. Germline CDR1 LGHNA, CDR2 YSLEER. The CDR3 extends over 13 amino acids. Trimming stripped 0 bases from V and 6 bases from J, with 9 bases between. CDR3 bases: TGCGCCAGCAGCCAAGATATTGGTTTCGAGCAGTACTTC. Amino acid sequence: CASSQDIGFEQYF.

This clone was counted a single time. Other DNA sequences in this sample translate to the same CDR3. The chain links TRBV6-1 to TRBJ2-3; D ambiguous. Between the trimmed V and J ends, which lost 8 bases and 0 bases, there was a span of 9 bases. Looked up from germline, CDR1 is MNHNS and CDR2 is SASEGT. The CDR3 totals 13 residues. CDR3 sequence: CASRAPSTDTQYF. CDR3 nucleotides: TGTGCCAGCCGGGCCCCAAGCACAGATACGCAGTATTTT.

This sequence joins TRBV2 and TRBJ1-5, with D possibly being TRBD1 (6 bases). Germline CDR1 and CDR2: SNHLY and FYNNEI. This CDR3 has 15 amino acids. V lost 3 bases, J lost 4 bases, and 13 bases lay in between. CDR3 sequence: CASSDTGMGNQPQHF. The CDR3 DNA is TGTGCCAGCAGTGATACAGGGATGGGAAATCAGCCCCAGCATTTT.

The chain has TRBV18 and TRBJ1-5, with 7 bases that match TRBD1. Per germline, CDR1 KGHSH and CDR2 LQKENI. V was pared by 6 bases and J by 6 bases, with 8 bases of the junction left unmatched. CDR3 length equals 14 residues. CDR3 region: CASSLGQFGQPQHF. The CDR3 DNA reads as TGTGCCAGCTCCCTGGGACAGTTTGGTCAGCCCCAGCATTTT.

The count of this clone is one. The rearrangement uses TRBV7-9 and TRBJ2-5; D call uncertain. The V gene lost 4 bases and the J gene lost 4 bases, with 10 bases spanning the gap. The CDR3 totals 13 residues. From germline, CDR1 is SEHNR and CDR2 FQNEAQ (reference sequence). CDR3 nucleotide sequence: TGTGCCAGCAGCTCAAGGGTGTCAGAGACCCAGTACTTC. Amino acid sequence: CASSSRVSETQYF.

The J gene is TRBJ2-6, the V gene TRBV29-1; no definite D call. The CDR3 spans 14 residues. Germline loops: CDR1 SQVTM, CDR2 ANQGSEA. V was cut by 3 bases and J by 2 bases, with 8 bases left in between. The CDR3 DNA is TGCAGCGTTGATCGGAGCGCTGGGGCCAACGTCCTGACTTTC. This gives the protein CSVDRSAGANVLTF.

The V gene is TRBV6-6, the J gene TRBJ2-6; D uncertain. The CDR3 sequence is 13 residues long. The germline V and J ends were trimmed by 0 bases and 9 bases, with 6 bases remaining between them. Germline V gene data show CDR1 as MNHNY and CDR2 as SVGAGI (reference sequence). The CDR3 DNA reads as TGTGCCAGCAGTTACTCGAACTTCAACGTCCTGACTTTC. Translated, it gives CASSYSNFNVLTF.

This clone was counted a few times. This sequence joins TRBV10-3 and TRBJ1-6, with D maybe TRBD1 (6 bases). In germline, CDR1 is ENHRY, CDR2 SYGVKD. The V end lost 6 bases, the J end lost 10 bases, and 13 bases lay between the germline ends. The length of the CDR3 is 13 residues. The CDR3 sequence: CAISMDSLSPLHF. In nucleotides, the CDR3 is TGTGCCATCAGCATGGACAGTTTGTCACCCCTCCACTTT.

The chain links TRBV28 to TRBJ2-7, with 9 bases that match TRBD1. This CDR3 comprises 14 residues. Looked up from germline, CDR1 is MDHEN and CDR2 is SYDVKM. V lost 5 bases and J lost 3; bases outside the gene matches: 5. Written as DNA, the CDR3 is TGTGCCAGCAGTGTTAACAGGGGGCTCTACGAGCAGTACTTC. The encoded protein is CASSVNRGLYEQYF.

The chain joins TRBV6-5 to TRBJ1-1; D gene uncertain. V was pared by 6 bases and J by 2 bases, with 13 bases between. Germline CDR1 and CDR2: MNHEY and SVGAGI. This CDR3 has 14 amino acids. The CDR3 DNA reads as TGTGCCAGCAGACAGATTGCGCTAAACACTGAAGCTTTCTTT. Translating it yields CASRQIALNTEAFF.

The genes are TRBV11-2 and TRBJ2-7; tentatively, D is TRBD2 (5 bases). Germline lookup yields CDR1 SGHAT and CDR2 FQNNGV. V was clipped by 1 base and J by 0 bases, with 16 bases between them. This CDR3 comprises 17 residues. The CDR3 is CASSLALAAGRSYEQYF. The CDR3 DNA sequence: TGTGCCAGCAGCTTAGCCCTGGCGGCGGGCCGCTCCTACGAGCAGTACTTC.